This entry lists 27 T cell receptor beta chains sequenced from one sample in a study of blood T cell repertoires in COVID-19. Sequencing used immunoSEQ multiplex PCR; TCRdb keeps in-frame clones, though not all of them. Of tens of thousands of clones listed, around 90% are singletons. Sequencing was performed on peripheral blood. These receptors were collected from a man aged 65 to 79 with COVID-19, enrolled during active disease.

The rearrangement uses TRBV6-5 and TRBJ1-2, with TRBD1 matching over 8 bases. The CDR3 loop spans 13 amino acids. Germline lookup yields CDR1 MNHEY and CDR2 SVGAGI. The V segment lost 6 bases and the J segment 6 bases; nucleotides outside the gene matches: 6. CDR3 coding DNA: TGTGCCAGCAGCCTCAGGGGGCAGAATGGCTACACCTTC. Encoded protein: CASSLRGQNGYTF.

This sequence joins TRBV5-8 and TRBJ2-7; 10 bases are shared with TRBD1. The CDR3 extends over 15 amino acids. The germline V gene has CDR1 SGHTS and CDR2 YDEGEE. Trimming at V came to 0 bases and at J to 2 bases, leaving 2 bases not matched to a gene. DNA for the CDR3: TGTGCCAGCAGCTTGGTGGGACAGGGGACCTACGAGCAGTACTTC. Translation: CASSLVGQGTYEQYF.

The rearrangement joins TRBV29-1 to TRBJ2-3; 7 nucleotides agree with TRBD1. Germline V gene lookup returns CDR1 SQVTM and CDR2 ANQGSEA. This CDR3 is built from 15 residues. The trim removed 4 bases at V and 2 bases at J, leaving 9 bases unmatched. The CDR3: CSVARDSAITDTQYF. The CDR3 DNA reads TGCAGCGTTGCTCGGGACAGCGCTATCACAGATACGCAGTATTTT.

The chain employs TRBV19 and TRBJ2-7; D uncertain. Germline assignment: CDR1 LNHDA and CDR2 SQIVND (reference sequence). The length of the CDR3 is 14 residues. Trimming took off 6 bases at V and 2 bases at J, with 14 bases between the two ends. The CDR3 loop is CASRPNSFPYEQYF. DNA of the CDR3: TGTGCCAGTAGACCGAACAGCTTTCCCTACGAGCAGTACTTC.

The V call is TRBV4-2, the J call TRBJ2-1, with D unclear. Per germline, CDR1 LGHNA and CDR2 YNFKEQ. The CDR3 has 13 amino acids. Trimming removed 1 base at V and 3 bases at J, with 4 bases between. CDR3 in amino acids: CASSQALYNEQFF. The CDR3, as DNA: TGTGCCAGCAGCCAAGCTCTCTACAATGAGCAGTTCTTC.

CDR3 coding DNA: TGTGCCAGCAGCCGTGACAGGGTTGGAAATCAGCCCCAGCATTTT. Its protein product is CASSRDRVGNQPQHF. V usage is TRBV7-9 and J usage is TRBJ1-5; 7 positions agree with TRBD1. V lost 5 bases to trimming and J lost 4 bases; unmatched junction nucleotides: 8. Per the germline V gene, CDR1 is SEHNR and CDR2 is FQNEAQ (reference sequence). This CDR3 is built from 15 residues.

The chain is built from TRBV30 and TRBJ1-1, with 8 bases matching TRBD1. The CDR3 is 13 residues long. CDR1 is GTSNPN and CDR2 is SVGIG in the germline V gene (reference sequence). The ends lost 5 bases at V and 2 bases at J; junction bases unmatched: 4. The CDR3 bases are TGTGCCTGGGGGGACAGGATCAACACTGAAGCTTTCTTT. This gives the protein CAWGDRINTEAFF.

The V and J genes are TRBV7-2 and TRBJ1-4; the match to TRBD1 covers 8 bases. The CDR3 spans 16 residues. J was trimmed by 4 bases and V by 4 bases; bases with no gene match: 8. Germline loops: CDR1 SGHTA, CDR2 FQGNSA. Here the CDR3 DNA reads TGTGCCAGCAGCTCTAGGACAGGGATCTTTAATGAAAAACTGTTTTTT. Amino acid sequence: CASSSRTGIFNEKLFF.

The chain recombines TRBV10-3 with TRBJ1-1, with D unresolved. This CDR3 has 15 amino acids. CDR1 and CDR2 from the germline V gene are ENHRY and SYGVKD. V was shortened by 1 base and J by 0 bases, with 9 bases between the two germline ends. The CDR3 protein is CAISELSVMNTEAFF. CDR3 DNA: TGTGCCATCAGTGAGTTATCGGTGATGAACACTGAAGCTTTCTTT.

The chain employs TRBV30 and TRBJ1-2, with D tentatively TRBD1 (6 bases). Germline V gene sequence: CDR1 GTSNPN, CDR2 SVGIG (reference sequence). The CDR3 has 12 amino acids. Between the trimmed V and J ends, which lost 5 bases and 8 bases, there was a span of 15 bases. The DNA of the CDR3 is TGTGCCTGGGGGGCGGGGGCTGGCGGCTACACCTTC. Translated: CAWGAGAGGYTF.

The chain recombines TRBV5-1 with TRBJ2-3; the D is unclear. Germline CDR1 SGHRS, CDR2 YFSETQ. The CDR3 is 14 residues long. Trimming left V 5 bases short and J 1 base short, with 11 bases between. The CDR3 coding sequence is TGCGCCAGCAGGAAGGAGCCGGGCACAGATACGCAGTATTTT. It codes for CASRKEPGTDTQYF.

The chain carries TRBV4-1 and TRBJ1-2; possible D gene TRBD1, 5 bases. Germline V lookup: CDR1 MGHRA, CDR2 YSYEKL. V lost 1 base and J 8 bases, leaving 17 bases between the germline ends. This CDR3 has 15 residues. CDR3 sequence: CASSQVARATRGYTF. The CDR3, as DNA: TGCGCCAGCAGCCAAGTCGCCAGGGCTACCCGAGGCTACACCTTC.

This clone appeared a single time. The CDR3 here is CASTSGTRLYEQYF. The CDR3 DNA follows: TGTGCCAGCACCTCCGGGACAAGGCTCTACGAGCAGTACTTC. The V call is TRBV27, the J call TRBJ2-7; D possibly corresponds to TRBD1 (6 bases). Per germline, CDR1 MNHEY and CDR2 SMNVEV (reference sequence). CDR3 length equals 14 residues. Trimming removed 7 bases at V and 3 bases at J, with 16 bases between.

The rearrangement uses TRBV4-1 and TRBJ1-1, with D perhaps matching TRBD1 (6 bases). The CDR3 has 16 amino acids. The ends were cut back, 1 base at V and 0 bases at J, with 12 bases in the middle. Germline assignment: CDR1 MGHRA and CDR2 YSYEKL. In DNA, the CDR3 is TGCGCCAGCAGCCAAGGGGGGGGCAGGTTGAACACTGAAGCTTTCTTT. Translation gives CASSQGGGRLNTEAFF.

This chain connects TRBV5-6 to TRBJ2-7; D is undetermined. Germline CDR1 reads SGHDT; CDR2 reads YYEEEE. CDR3 length equals 18 residues. Trimming removed 0 bases from V and 0 bases from J, with 19 bases in between. CDR3 residues: CASSLGYTRSVFSYEQYF. The CDR3 DNA reads as TGTGCCAGCAGCTTGGGTTATACTCGGTCGGTTTTCTCCTACGAGCAGTACTTC.

V usage is TRBV5-5 and J usage is TRBJ1-1, with TRBD1 as a possible D gene (6 bases). This CDR3 has 15 amino acids. V lost 4 bases and J lost 1, with 14 bases in between. Germline CDR1 SGHKS, CDR2 YYEKEE (reference sequence). As DNA, the CDR3 is TGTGCCAGCAGCACCAGACAGGTCTCGAACACTGAAGCTTTCTTT. Translated: CASSTRQVSNTEAFF.

This clone appeared once. A junction end diverges from the germline sequence, so it may reflect a read error. This chain connects TRBV6-6 to TRBJ2-1, with 7 nucleotides matching TRBD2. Germline CDR1 is MNHNY and CDR2 is SVGAGI (reference sequence). The CDR3 extends over 18 amino acids. The CDR3 DNA reads TGTACCAGCAGTCGGGGAGGGGTTCCTGAAACCATCCACAATGAGCAGTTCTTC. This codes for CTSSRGGVPETIHNEQFF.

The chain's CDR3 is CASSPREGGRGFF. The CDR3 DNA reads TGTGCCAGCAGCCCTAGGGAAGGCGGGAGGGGATTCTTC. V is TRBV11-1 and J is TRBJ2-1; 9 nucleotides align to TRBD2. The length of the CDR3 is 13 residues. With 5 bases clipped from V and 16 bases from J, the junction kept 12 bases outside the gene matches. Looked up from germline, CDR1 is SGHAT and CDR2 is FQDESV (reference sequence).

This clone appeared once. V is TRBV30 and J is TRBJ2-7; 8 bases fit TRBD1. The trim removed 2 bases at V and 7 bases at J, leaving 7 bases unmatched. Germline CDR1 and CDR2: GTSNPN and SVGIG (reference sequence). The CDR3 spans 13 residues. CDR3 in DNA: TGTGCCTGGAGTACCCGGACAGGGTTTGAGCAGTACTTC. This translates into CAWSTRTGFEQYF.

The chain joins TRBV5-1 to TRBJ2-5; D gene unclear. Per germline, CDR1 SGHRS and CDR2 YFSETQ. Trimming removed 3 bases from V and 3 bases from J, with 12 bases in between. This CDR3 contains 14 residues. The CDR3 is CASSWKTQEETQYF. The CDR3 DNA reads as TGCGCCAGCAGCTGGAAGACCCAGGAAGAGACCCAGTACTTC.

V gene TRBV19 combines with J gene TRBJ1-4, with no clear D. CDR1 and CDR2 (germline): LNHDA, SQIVND (reference sequence). The CDR3 has 15 amino acids. V was trimmed by 6 bases and J by 8 bases, leaving 19 bases between them. CDR3 amino acids: CASSPTFLRGEKLFF. The CDR3 nucleotides are TGTGCCAGTAGCCCAACGTTCCTTCGAGGGGAAAAACTGTTTTTT.

This clone was detected only a few times. The chain has TRBV27 and TRBJ1-2, with D uncertain. The V end lost 0 bases, the J end lost 4 bases, and 6 bases lay between the germline ends. Germline V gene sequence: CDR1 MNHEY, CDR2 SMNVEV (reference sequence). This CDR3 region has 13 residues. As DNA, the CDR3 is TGTGCCAGCAGTTTATCGTCGGTCTATGGCTACACCTTC. It translates to CASSLSSVYGYTF.

The genes are TRBV7-9 and TRBJ1-1; D is perhaps TRBD1 (6 bases). The germline CDR1 and CDR2 sequences are SEHNR and FQNEAQ (reference sequence). V lost 5 bases, J lost 3 bases, and 10 bases lay in between. The CDR3 spans 13 residues. CDR3 protein: CASSGTIYTEAFF. The CDR3 DNA follows: TGTGCCAGCAGCGGGACAATTTACACTGAAGCTTTCTTT.

This chain uses TRBV2 with TRBJ1-5; D is perhaps TRBD1 (5 bases). In germline, CDR1 is SNHLY, CDR2 FYNNEI. This CDR3 region has 13 residues. The germline V and J ends were trimmed by 4 bases and 7 bases, with 11 bases remaining between them. CDR3 protein: CASSGGEDQPQHF. The CDR3 DNA reads as TGTGCCAGCAGTGGGGGGGAGGACCAGCCCCAGCATTTT.

The chain uses TRBV7-2 and TRBJ2-1; 9 bases are shared with TRBD2. V lost 4 bases, J lost 5 bases, and 12 bases stayed unmatched. CDR3 length: 17 amino acids. CDR1 is SGHTA and CDR2 is FQGNSA in the germline V gene. CDR3 protein: CASSSPLLAGDDNEQFF. The CDR3, as DNA: TGTGCCAGCAGCTCGCCTCTTTTAGCGGGGGACGACAATGAGCAGTTCTTC.

The chain couples TRBV30 to TRBJ2-3, with TRBD2 matching 7 bases. Germline CDR1 and CDR2: GTSNPN and SVGIG (reference sequence). The CDR3 is made up of 13 amino acids. V gave up 3 bases and J gave up 3 bases; unmatched junction bases: 3. The CDR3 DNA sequence: TGTGCCTGGAGCCGCGGGGGAACAGATACGCAGTATTTT. Amino acids: CAWSRGGTDTQYF.

V gene TRBV5-1 combines with J gene TRBJ2-7; 7 nucleotides align to TRBD1. The CDR3 has 17 residues. After removal of 4 bases from V and 1 base from J, the junction contained 14 bases not matched to a gene. Germline loops: CDR1 SGHRS, CDR2 YFSETQ. CDR3 sequence: CASSLGQVVIGSYEQYF. CDR3 in DNA: TGCGCCAGCAGCCTAGGACAGGTCGTGATAGGATCCTACGAGCAGTACTTC.